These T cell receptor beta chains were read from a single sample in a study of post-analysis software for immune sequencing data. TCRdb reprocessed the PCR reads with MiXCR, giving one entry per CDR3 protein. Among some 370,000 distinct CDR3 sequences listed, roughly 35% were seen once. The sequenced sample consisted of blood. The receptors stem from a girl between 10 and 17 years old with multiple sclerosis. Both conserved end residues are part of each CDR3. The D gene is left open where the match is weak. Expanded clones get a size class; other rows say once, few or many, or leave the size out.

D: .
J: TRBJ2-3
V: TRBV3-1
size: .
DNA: TGTGCCAGCAGCCAAGGTGGGGAGGCAGATACGCAGTATTTT
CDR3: CASSQGGEADTQYF

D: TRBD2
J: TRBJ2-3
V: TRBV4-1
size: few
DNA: TGCGCCAGCAGCCAAGATTCGAGCGGGGGGGCGGTAGGAGATACGCAGTATTTT
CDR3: CASSQDSSGGAVGDTQYF

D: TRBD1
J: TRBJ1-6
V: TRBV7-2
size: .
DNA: TGTGCCAGCAGCCTTCGACAGGGGGCAGGGTCACCCCTCCACTTT
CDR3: CASSLRQGAGSPLHF

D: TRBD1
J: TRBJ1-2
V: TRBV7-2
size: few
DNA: TGTGCCAGCAGCCCCGTAATCCACAGGGGCTATGGCTACACCTTC
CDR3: CASSPVIHRGYGYTF

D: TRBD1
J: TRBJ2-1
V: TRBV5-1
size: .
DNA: TGCGCCAGCAGCTTAACAGGGGTTGGCGAGCAGTTCTTC
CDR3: CASSLTGVGEQFF

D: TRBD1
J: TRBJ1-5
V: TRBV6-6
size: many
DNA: TGTGCCAGCAGTTACTCGAGGGACAGGGAGAAGCATTTT
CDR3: CASSYSRDREKHF

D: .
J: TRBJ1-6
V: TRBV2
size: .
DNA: TGTGCCAGCAGTCCCCGGTTGAGCTCCTATAATTCACCCCTCCACTTT
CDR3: CASSPRLSSYNSPLHF

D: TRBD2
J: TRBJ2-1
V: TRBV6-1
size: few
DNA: TGTGCCAGCACCGAGCTCCTGACTAGCGGGGGGGCTTATGAGCAGTTCTTC
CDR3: CASTELLTSGGAYEQFF

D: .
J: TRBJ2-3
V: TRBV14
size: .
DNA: TGTGCCAGCAGCCAAGATAAAGTCCGGGGCACAGATGCGCAGTATTTT
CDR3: CASSQDKVRGTDAQYF

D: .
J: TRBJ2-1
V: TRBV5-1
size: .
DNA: TGCGCCAGCTCGGGCGGTTCCCCCTACAATGAGCAGTTCTTC
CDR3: CASSGGSPYNEQFF

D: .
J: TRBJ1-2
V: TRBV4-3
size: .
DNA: TGCGCCAGCAGCCACTCCCCACAGCGCTATGGCTACACCTTC
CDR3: CASSHSPQRYGYTF

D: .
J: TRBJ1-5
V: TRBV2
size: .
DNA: TGTGCCAGCCATCGACAGGCGGGGGACAATCAGCCCCAGCATTTT
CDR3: CASHRQAGDNQPQHF

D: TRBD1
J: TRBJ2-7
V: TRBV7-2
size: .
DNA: TGTGCCAGCAGCCCGTGGACAGGGACCTCCTACGAGCAGTACTTC
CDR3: CASSPWTGTSYEQYF

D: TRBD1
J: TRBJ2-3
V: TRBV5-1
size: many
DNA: TGCGCCAGCAGCCCAGGACAGGGCACAGATACGCAGTATTTT
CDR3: CASSPGQGTDTQYF

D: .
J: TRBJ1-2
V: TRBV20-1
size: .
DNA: TGCAGTGCTAGAGTAGAGAACAGGGCTAACTATGGCTACACCTTC
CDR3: CSARVENRANYGYTF

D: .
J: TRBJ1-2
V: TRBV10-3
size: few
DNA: TGTGCCATCAGTGAAGATCGGGTCTATGGCTACACCTTC
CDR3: CAISEDRVYGYTF

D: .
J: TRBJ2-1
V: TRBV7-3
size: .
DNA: TGTGCCAGCAGCTCGACGACTAGTCCTGAGCAGTTCTTC
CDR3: CASSSTTSPEQFF

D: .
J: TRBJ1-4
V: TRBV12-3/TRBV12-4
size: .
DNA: TGTGCCGGCTCACCGACAGCCTCTAATGAAAAACTGTTTTTT
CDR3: CAGSPTASNEKLFF

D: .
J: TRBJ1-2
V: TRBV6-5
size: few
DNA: TGTGCCAGCAAAAGGGACCTCTACTATGGCTACACCTTC
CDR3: CASKRDLYYGYTF

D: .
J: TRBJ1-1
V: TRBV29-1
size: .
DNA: TGCAGCGTTGAAGTTGAAGGGGCGCGAGCTTTCTTT
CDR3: CSVEVEGARAFF

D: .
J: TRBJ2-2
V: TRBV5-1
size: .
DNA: TGCGCCAGCAGCTTGGAGGGGACGGCCGGGGAGCTGTTTTTT
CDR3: CASSLEGTAGELFF

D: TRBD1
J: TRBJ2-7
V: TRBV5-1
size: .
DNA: TGCGCCAGCAGCCCGGACAGGGGGGCCTACGAGCAGTACTTC
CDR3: CASSPDRGAYEQYF

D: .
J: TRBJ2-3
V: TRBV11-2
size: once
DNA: TGTGCCAGCAGCTTAGGTGCGGCACCCTCTAGCACAGATACGCAGTATTTT
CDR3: CASSLGAAPSSTDTQYF

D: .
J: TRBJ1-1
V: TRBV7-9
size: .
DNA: TGTGCCAGCAGCTTAGCAGAGTCCACTGAAGCTTTCTTT
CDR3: CASSLAESTEAFF

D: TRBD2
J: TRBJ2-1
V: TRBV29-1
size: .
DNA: TGCAGCGTCTACCGGGGGGGCCCCTACAATGAGCAGTTCTTC
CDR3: CSVYRGGPYNEQFF

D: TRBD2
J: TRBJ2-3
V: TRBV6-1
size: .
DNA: TGTGCCAGCAGTGAAGTGGTAGCGGGGGCCTCCCCCGGGGGCACAGATACGCAGTATTTT
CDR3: CASSEVVAGASPGGTDTQYF

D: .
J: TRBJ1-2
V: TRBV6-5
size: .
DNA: TGTGCCAGCGGTTTGAACCCAGGGGTCCTAAGAGAGGGCTACACCTTC
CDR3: CASGLNPGVLREGYTF

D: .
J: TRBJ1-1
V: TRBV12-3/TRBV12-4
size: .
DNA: TGTGCCAGCACTGGGGGCGGGGCGGTGAACACTGAAGCTTTCTTT
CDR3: CASTGGGAVNTEAFF

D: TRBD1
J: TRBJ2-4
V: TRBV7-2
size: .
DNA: TGTGCCAGCAGCGAAGGACAGGGGGCAGCCAAAAACATTCAGTACTTC
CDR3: CASSEGQGAAKNIQYF

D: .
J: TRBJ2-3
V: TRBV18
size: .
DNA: TGTGCCAGCTCACCAATCCCCCGGGGGGCCAGCACAGATACGCAGTATTTT
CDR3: CASSPIPRGASTDTQYF

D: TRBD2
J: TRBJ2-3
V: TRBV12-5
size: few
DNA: TGTGCTAGTGGTTTGGGATTACCGGGACTAGCGGGAAATACGCAGTATTTT
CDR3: CASGLGLPGLAGNTQYF

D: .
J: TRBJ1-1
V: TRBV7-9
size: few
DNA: TGTGCCAGCAGACCATCGAGTCGGATGGGTAACACTGAAGCTTTCTTT
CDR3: CASRPSSRMGNTEAFF

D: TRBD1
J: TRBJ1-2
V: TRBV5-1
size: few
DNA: TGCGCCAGCAGCTTACAGGGGGAAGGCTACACCTTC
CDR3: CASSLQGEGYTF

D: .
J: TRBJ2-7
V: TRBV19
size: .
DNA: TGTGCCAGTAGTATAGACCAGGAGTCCTACGAGCAGTACTTC
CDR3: CASSIDQESYEQYF

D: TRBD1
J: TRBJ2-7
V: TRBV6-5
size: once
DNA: TGTGCCGGCAGTCCTCCGGGACAGGGTTCCGAGCAGTACTTC
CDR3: CAGSPPGQGSEQYF

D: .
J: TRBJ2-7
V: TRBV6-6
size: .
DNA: TGTGCCAGCAGTTACTCGAGTGGAGCCTTGGGCGAGCAGTACTTC
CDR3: CASSYSSGALGEQYF

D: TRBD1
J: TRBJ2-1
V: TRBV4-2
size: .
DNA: TGTGCCAGCAGCCAAGAAGGGTACAGGGGGCAGGACAATGAGCAGTTCTTC
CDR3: CASSQEGYRGQDNEQFF

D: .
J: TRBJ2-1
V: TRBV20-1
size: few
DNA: TGCAGTGCTAGAGACGCCACTGAGCAGTTCTTC
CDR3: CSARDATEQFF

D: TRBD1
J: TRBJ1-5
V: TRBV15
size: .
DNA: TGTGCCACCAGCAGGACAGGGAGCAATCAGCCCCAGCATTTT
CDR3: CATSRTGSNQPQHF

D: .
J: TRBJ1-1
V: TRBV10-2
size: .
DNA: TGCGCCAGCAGTGAGGTGCCCAGCCTGAACACTGAAGCTTTCTTT
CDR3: CASSEVPSLNTEAFF

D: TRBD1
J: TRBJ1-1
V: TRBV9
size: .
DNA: TGTGCCAGCAGCGTCGACAGGGTGAACACTGAAGCTTTCTTT
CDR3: CASSVDRVNTEAFF

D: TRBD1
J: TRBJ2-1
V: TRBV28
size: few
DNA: TGTGCCAGCAGTCCTGGACAGGGGGGAGTCAATGAGCAGTTCTTC
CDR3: CASSPGQGGVNEQFF

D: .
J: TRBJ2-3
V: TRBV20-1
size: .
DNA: TGCAGTGCTAGCGGGGGGCGCGTAGATACGCAGTATTTT
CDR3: CSASGGRVDTQYF

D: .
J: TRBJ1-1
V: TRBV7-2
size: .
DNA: TGTGCCAGCAGCTTAGGCAGGGGCCAACAGGAAGGGAACACTGAAGCTTTCTTT
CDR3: CASSLGRGQQEGNTEAFF

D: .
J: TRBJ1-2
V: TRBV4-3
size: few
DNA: TGCGCCAGCAGCCAAGATTGGGCGGTTTTCTATGGCTACACCTTC
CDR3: CASSQDWAVFYGYTF

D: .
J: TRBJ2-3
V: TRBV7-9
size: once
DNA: TGTGCCAGCAGCTTAGTTACAGGGGAGGCCTCAGATACGCAGTATTTT
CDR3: CASSLVTGEASDTQYF

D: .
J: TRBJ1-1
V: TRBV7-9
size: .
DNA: TGTGCCAGCAGCTTAGATGTGGGGCGAGAAGCTTTCTTT
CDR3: CASSLDVGREAFF

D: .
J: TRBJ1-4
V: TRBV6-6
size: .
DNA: TGTGCCAGCAGTTACTCGACAGGAACTAATGAAAAACTGTTTTTT
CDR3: CASSYSTGTNEKLFF

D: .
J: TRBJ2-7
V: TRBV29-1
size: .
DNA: TGCGGCGTTGGTCGACAGGGCTGGAGGGACGAGCAGTACTTC
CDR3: CGVGRQGWRDEQYF